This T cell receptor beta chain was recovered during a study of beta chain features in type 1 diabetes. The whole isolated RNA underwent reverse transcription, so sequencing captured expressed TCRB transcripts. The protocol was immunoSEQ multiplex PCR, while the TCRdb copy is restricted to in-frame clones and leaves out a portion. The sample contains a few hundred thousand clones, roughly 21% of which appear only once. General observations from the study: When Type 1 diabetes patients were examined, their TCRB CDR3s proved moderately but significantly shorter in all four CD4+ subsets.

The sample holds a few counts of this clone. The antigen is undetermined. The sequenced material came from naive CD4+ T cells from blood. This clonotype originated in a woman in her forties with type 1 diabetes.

CDR3 sequence (DNA): TGTGCCAGCAGGTCGGGAGGGCCTAGCCACAATGAGCAGTTCTTC. Translation gives CASRSGGPSHNEQFF. The chain links TRBV6-5 to TRBJ2-1; 8 nucleotides agree with TRBD2. Germline V gene data show CDR1 as MNHEY and CDR2 as SVGAGI. The CDR3 has 15 residues. After removal of 6 bases from V and 5 bases from J, the junction contained 9 bases not matched to a gene.